This record concerns one T cell receptor beta chain sequence. Its antigen is currently unknown. The sample belongs to a study of cytomegalovirus exposure and HLA in healthy donors. Findings of the study overall: Fewer N-insertions (relative to the roughly 670-donor mean) were reportedly seen in an Asian-associated ancestry cluster in a later analysis. Later analysis revealed greater clonal expansion in HLA-associated TCR beta chains than in equally common others. Owing to their indistinguishability, certain V segments, notably TRBV6-2 and TRBV6-3, were excluded.

Germline V gives CDR1 GTSNPN, CDR2 SVGIG (reference sequence). V lost 5 bases and J lost 10, with 9 bases in between. The CDR3 is made up of 10 amino acids. PCR employed 60 Vbeta and 13 Jbeta primers. Sequencing used immunoSEQ multiplex PCR; TCRdb keeps in-frame clones, though not all of them. The table lists 95,000 to 150,000 clones, around 75% of them singletons. The clonotype comes from a woman aged 50 to 65 in good health and CMV-seronegative. V is TRBV30 and J is TRBJ2-1; TRBD2 might be the D (5 bases). The sequencing sample was made of PBMCs. CDR3 residues: CAWAQREQFF. DNA for the CDR3: TGTGCCTGGGCCCAGCGGGAGCAGTTCTTC.